The 20 T cell receptor beta chains given below trace back to one sample, sequenced in a study of response to subunit inactivated influenza vaccine. TCRdb redid the calling of the RT-PCR reads with MiXCR, one entry per CDR3 protein. Counted here are hundreds of thousands of distinct CDR3 sequences, 7.6% occurring once; the ten biggest clones make up roughly 13%. Sequenced material: PBMCs from blood, taken less than 25 months after vaccination. The origin of the receptors is a man aged 50 to 69 who received an inactivated influenza vaccine.

In regard to this clonotype: One end of the junction does not line up with germline, which may come from a read error. This chain joins TRBV20-1 and TRBJ2-1, with TRBD1 as a possible D gene (6 bases). This CDR3 has 15 amino acids. Germline-derived CDR1 and CDR2 are DFQATT and SNEGSKA (reference sequence). This CDR3 reads CCANPLTGLNNEQFF. CDR3 bases: TGCTGTGCTAATCCTCTGACAGGATTGAACAATGAGCAGTTCTTC.

The chain links TRBV11-2 to TRBJ2-3, with D possibly matching TRBD1 (6 bases). From germline, CDR1 is SGHAT and CDR2 FQNNGV. The CDR3 totals 15 residues. The V gene lost 3 bases and the J gene lost 2 bases, with 12 bases spanning the gap. CDR3 sequence reads: CASSFHRDLTDTQYF. The CDR3 DNA sequence: TGTGCCAGCAGCTTCCACAGGGACCTCACAGATACGCAGTATTTT.

The chain carries TRBV11-2 and TRBJ2-1; 10 nucleotides line up with TRBD2. The CDR3 loop spans 16 amino acids. The trim removed 5 bases at V and 2 bases at J, leaving 6 bases unmatched. Germline V gene sequence: CDR1 SGHAT, CDR2 FQNNGV. In DNA, the CDR3 is TGTGCCAGCAGCGACTATCTAGCGGGAGCCTACAATGAGCAGTTCTTC. Residues: CASSDYLAGAYNEQFF.

The V gene is TRBV28, the J gene TRBJ2-5; TRBD2 is a possible D gene (6 bases). The length of the CDR3 is 17 residues. Trimming removed 7 bases from V and 5 bases from J, with 26 bases in between. CDR1 and CDR2 (germline): MDHEN, SYDVKM. As DNA, the CDR3 is TGTGCCAGCAAACGCGGCTGGGAGGACTGGGTTCGGGAGACCCAGTACTTC. Translated: CASKRGWEDWVRETQYF.

This clonotype was counted only a few times. This chain joins TRBV4-1 and TRBJ2-1; 8 positions agree with TRBD2. This CDR3 comprises 16 residues. V shed 5 bases, J shed 3 bases, and the junction held 9 bases outside the gene matches. Germline values: CDR1 MGHRA, CDR2 YSYEKL. The CDR3 bases are TGCGCCAGCAGCGTAAGCTTGCGGGGGGTCTACAATGAGCAGTTCTTC. This sequence encodes CASSVSLRGVYNEQFF.

This clonotype was counted many times. The V gene is TRBV10-3, the J gene TRBJ2-3; the D is unclear. Trimming took off 7 bases at V and 2 bases at J, with 10 bases between the two ends. Germline V lookup: CDR1 ENHRY, CDR2 SYGVKD. CDR3 size: 13 residues. Here the CDR3 reads CAITGRATDTQYF. DNA of the CDR3: TGTGCCATCACCGGAAGAGCCACAGATACGCAGTATTTT.

There are a few counts of this clonotype. The chain links TRBV28 to TRBJ1-3; no reliable D call. The V end lost 11 bases, the J end lost 0 bases, and 11 bases lay between the germline ends. There are 13 residues in the CDR3. The germline gives CDR1 MDHEN, CDR2 SYDVKM. DNA for the CDR3: TGTGCCGCGAACGACGGCTCTGGAAACACCATATATTTT. Translation: CAANDGSGNTIYF.

V is TRBV12-3 or TRBV12-4 and J is TRBJ1-2, with 9 nucleotides matching TRBD1. Unmatched junction bases numbered 6, after V lost 0 bases and J lost 7 bases. The CDR3 contains 15 residues. CDR3 DNA sequence: TGTGCCAGCAGTTTAGCGGGACAGGGAGCAGGTGGCTACACCTTC. Its translation: CASSLAGQGAGGYTF.

This clonotype was detected a few times. CDR3 amino acids: CASSQGPGNNEQFF. CDR3 nucleotide sequence: TGCGCCAGCAGCCAGGGCCCGGGTAACAATGAGCAGTTCTTC. The V call is TRBV4-3, the J call TRBJ2-1; no firm D call. This CDR3 is 14 amino acids long. The ends were cut back, 3 bases at V and 5 bases at J, with 11 bases in the middle. CDR1 is LGHNA, CDR2 YSLEER, per germline.

This clonotype was observed a few times. This rearrangement joins TRBV10-3 to TRBJ1-5; D not resolved. Trimming took 3 bases from V and 4 from J, leaving 7 bases between them. The CDR3 consists of 13 residues. Per germline, CDR1 ENHRY and CDR2 SYGVKD. As DNA, the CDR3 is TGTGCCATCAGTGAAGAGGGTAATCAGCCCCAGCATTTT. Its translation: CAISEEGNQPQHF.

V usage is TRBV7-8 and J usage is TRBJ2-1, with 7 positions matching TRBD2. V was pared by 2 bases and J by 7 bases, with 5 bases of the junction left unmatched. The CDR3 contains 14 residues. The germline V gene has CDR1 SGHVS and CDR2 FQNEAQ. The CDR3 sequence is CASSLREGQNEQFF. CDR3 DNA sequence: TGTGCCAGCAGCTTAAGGGAGGGCCAAAATGAGCAGTTCTTC.

This clonotype was seen repeatedly, ten times or more. This CDR3 reads CASSFGQGRNEQFF. The CDR3 bases are TGTGCCAGCAGCTTTGGACAGGGGAGAAATGAGCAGTTCTTC. This sequence joins TRBV3-1 and TRBJ2-1; 9 bases align to TRBD1. The CDR3 length is 14 residues. Trimming cost V 5 bases and J 7 bases; bases outside gene matches: 6. CDR1 and CDR2 from the germline V gene are LGHDT and YNNKEL (reference sequence).

This clonotype was observed a few times. V usage is TRBV5-6 and J usage is TRBJ2-1; TRBD2 aligns across 8 bases. From germline, CDR1 is SGHDT and CDR2 YYEEEE. This CDR3 comprises 16 residues. Germline trimming cut 4 bases from V and 2 bases from J; bases unmatched to any gene: 8. The chain's CDR3 is CASSGKLAVAYNEQFF. CDR3 nucleotides: TGTGCCAGCAGCGGGAAACTAGCGGTGGCCTACAATGAGCAGTTCTTC.

This clonotype was counted a few times. This rearrangement joins TRBV28 to TRBJ2-7, with 7 bases lining up with TRBD2. CDR3 length: 13 residues. The germline gives CDR1 MDHEN, CDR2 SYDVKM. The trim removed 1 base at V and 8 bases at J, leaving 5 bases unmatched. This chain's CDR3 is CASSLSGGGKQYF. For the CDR3, the DNA is TGTGCCAGCAGTTTATCAGGCGGGGGAAAGCAGTACTTC.

The chain combines TRBV2 with TRBJ2-2; TRBD1 agrees at 9 bases. The CDR3 loop spans 16 amino acids. J gave up 2 bases and V 2 bases, and 3 bases lay outside the gene matches. The germline CDR1 and CDR2 sequences are SNHLY and FYNNEI. The CDR3 DNA follows: TGTGCCAGCAGTGAAACGGACAGGGGTAACACCGGGGAGCTGTTTTTT. Its translation: CASSETDRGNTGELFF.

This clonotype was seen only a few times. The V and J genes are TRBV4-1 and TRBJ2-2; the D is unclear. The length of the CDR3 is 15 residues. V lost 0 bases to trimming and J lost 9 bases, with 14 bases between them. From germline, CDR1 is MGHRA and CDR2 YSYEKL. CDR3 DNA sequence: TGCGCCAGCAGCCAAGACGTCTCGGCGCCTCGGGAGCTGTTTTTT. Translation gives CASSQDVSAPRELFF.

This clonotype was detected many times. The V call is TRBV20-1, the J call TRBJ1-2; 9 bases agree with TRBD1. From germline, CDR1 is DFQATT and CDR2 SNEGSKA (reference sequence). Germline trimming cut 1 base from V and 4 bases from J; bases unmatched to any gene: 7. This CDR3 comprises 15 residues. As DNA, the CDR3 is TGCAGTGCTAGAGTGCCGGGACAGGGTACCTATGGCTACACCTTC. As protein: CSARVPGQGTYGYTF.

The V and J genes are TRBV2 and TRBJ2-1; D is ambiguous. This CDR3 comprises 12 residues. The germline V and J ends were trimmed by 9 bases and 3 bases, with 9 bases remaining between them. Per germline, CDR1 SNHLY and CDR2 FYNNEI. Here the CDR3 DNA reads TGTGCCAGGCGGATAGTCTACAATGAGCAGTTCTTC. This translates into CARRIVYNEQFF.

This clonotype was seen only once. This rearrangement joins TRBV24-1 to TRBJ2-3, with D perhaps TRBD1 (6 bases). CDR3 length: 14 residues. V lost 6 bases to trimming and J lost 0 bases, with 9 bases between them. CDR1 is KGHDR, CDR2 SFDVKD, per germline. The CDR3 DNA follows: TGTGCCACCAGTAGGACAGCCAGCACAGATACGCAGTATTTT. It codes for CATSRTASTDTQYF.

The CDR3 loop reads CASSLEVFGNPGGYTF. The CDR3 nucleotides are TGTGCCAGCAGCTTAGAGGTTTTTGGAAACCCGGGGGGCTACACCTTC. The chain recombines TRBV11-2 with TRBJ1-2; no clear D. Germline assignment: CDR1 SGHAT and CDR2 FQNNGV. V gave up 0 bases and J gave up 8 bases, with 19 bases separating them. The CDR3 runs 16 residues.